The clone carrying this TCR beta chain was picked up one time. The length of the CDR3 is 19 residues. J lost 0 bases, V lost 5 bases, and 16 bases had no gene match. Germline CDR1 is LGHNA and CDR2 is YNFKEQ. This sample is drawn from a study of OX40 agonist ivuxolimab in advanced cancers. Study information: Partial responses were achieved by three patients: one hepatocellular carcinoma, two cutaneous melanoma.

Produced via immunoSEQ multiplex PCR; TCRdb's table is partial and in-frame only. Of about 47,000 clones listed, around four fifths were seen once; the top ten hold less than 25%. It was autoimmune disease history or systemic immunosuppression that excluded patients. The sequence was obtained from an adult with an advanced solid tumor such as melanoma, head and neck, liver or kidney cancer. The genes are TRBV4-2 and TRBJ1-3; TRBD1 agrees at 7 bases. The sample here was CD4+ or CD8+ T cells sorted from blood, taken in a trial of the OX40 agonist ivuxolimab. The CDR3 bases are TGTGCCAGCAGCGATCTCACAGGGGTTGACTCTCACTCTGGAAACACCATATATTTT. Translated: CASSDLTGVDSHSGNTIYF.